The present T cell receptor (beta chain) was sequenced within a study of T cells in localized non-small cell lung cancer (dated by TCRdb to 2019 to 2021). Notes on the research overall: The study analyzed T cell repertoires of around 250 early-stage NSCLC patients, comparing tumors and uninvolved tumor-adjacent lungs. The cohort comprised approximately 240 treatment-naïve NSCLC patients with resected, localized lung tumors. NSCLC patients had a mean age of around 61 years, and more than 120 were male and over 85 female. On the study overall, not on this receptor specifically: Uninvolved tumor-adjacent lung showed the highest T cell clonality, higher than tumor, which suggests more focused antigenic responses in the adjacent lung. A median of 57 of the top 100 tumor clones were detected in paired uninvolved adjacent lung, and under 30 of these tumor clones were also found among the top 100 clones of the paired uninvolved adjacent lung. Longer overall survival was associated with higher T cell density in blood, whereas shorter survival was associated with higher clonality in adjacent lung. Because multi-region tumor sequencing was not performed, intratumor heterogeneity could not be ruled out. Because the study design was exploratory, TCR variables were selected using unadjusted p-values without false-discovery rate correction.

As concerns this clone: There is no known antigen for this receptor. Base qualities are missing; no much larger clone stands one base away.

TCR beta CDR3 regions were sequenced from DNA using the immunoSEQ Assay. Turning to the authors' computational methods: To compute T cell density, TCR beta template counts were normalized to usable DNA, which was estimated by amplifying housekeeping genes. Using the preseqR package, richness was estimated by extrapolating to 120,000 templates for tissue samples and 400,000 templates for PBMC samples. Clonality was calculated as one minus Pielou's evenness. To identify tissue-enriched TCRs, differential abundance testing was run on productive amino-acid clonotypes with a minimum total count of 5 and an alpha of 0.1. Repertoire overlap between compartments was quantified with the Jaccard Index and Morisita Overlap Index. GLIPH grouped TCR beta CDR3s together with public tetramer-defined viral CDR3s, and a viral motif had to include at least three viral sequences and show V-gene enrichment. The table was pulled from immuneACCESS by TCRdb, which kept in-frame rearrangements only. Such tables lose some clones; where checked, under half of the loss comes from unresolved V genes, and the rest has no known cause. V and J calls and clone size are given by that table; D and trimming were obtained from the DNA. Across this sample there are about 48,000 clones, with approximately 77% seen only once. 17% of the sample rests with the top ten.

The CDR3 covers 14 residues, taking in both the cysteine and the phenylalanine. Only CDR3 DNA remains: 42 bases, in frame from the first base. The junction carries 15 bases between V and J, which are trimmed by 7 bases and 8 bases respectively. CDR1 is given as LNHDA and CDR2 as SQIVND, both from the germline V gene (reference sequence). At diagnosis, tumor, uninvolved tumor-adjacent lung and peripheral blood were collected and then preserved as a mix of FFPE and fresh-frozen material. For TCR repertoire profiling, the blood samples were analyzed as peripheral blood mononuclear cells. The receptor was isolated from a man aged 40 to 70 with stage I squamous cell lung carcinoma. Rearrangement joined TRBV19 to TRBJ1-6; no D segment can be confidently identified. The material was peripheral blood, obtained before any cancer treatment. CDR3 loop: CASKGLTGDSPLHF. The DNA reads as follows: TGTGCCAGTAAGGGCCTAACCGGGGATTCACCCCTCCACTTT.